The rows below give T cell receptor beta chains drawn from one sample of a study of T cell responses to AZD1222 COVID-19 vaccine. Using immunoSEQ multiplex PCR, the repertoire was profiled, and TCRdb retains in-frame clones only, with some absent. The sample carries approximately 110,000 clones, 88% recorded once. Sequencing used peripheral blood, obtained on day 0 of AZD1222 vaccination. The receptors derive from an adult in good health. Both conserved end residues are part of each CDR3. The order of the fields is J gene, CDR3 length, D gene, clone size, V gene, CDR3 DNA, CDR3 protein. The D gene is left open where the match is weak. The size field is filled for only some rows; it gives once, few, many or a size class.

j_call: TRBJ1-4; cdr3_length: 15; d_call: TRBD1; clone_size: -; v_call: TRBV6-6; cdr3_nt: TGTGCCAGCAGCCAGGGACAGGGTGCTAATGAAAAACTGTTTTTT; cdr3_aa: CASSQGQGANEKLFF
j_call: TRBJ1-4; cdr3_length: 12; d_call: -; clone_size: -; v_call: TRBV19; cdr3_nt: TGTGCCAGTCGATCCGGCGGGGAAAAACTGTTTTTT; cdr3_aa: CASRSGGEKLFF
j_call: TRBJ2-5; cdr3_length: 14; d_call: -; clone_size: -; v_call: TRBV5-6; cdr3_nt: TGTGCCAGCAGCTTGGGTGGGACACAAGAGACCCAGTACTTC; cdr3_aa: CASSLGGTQETQYF
j_call: TRBJ2-7; cdr3_length: 13; d_call: -; clone_size: -; v_call: TRBV6-5; cdr3_nt: TGTGCCAGCAGTACAGGGGGGGTCTACGAGCAGTACTTC; cdr3_aa: CASSTGGVYEQYF
j_call: TRBJ2-5; cdr3_length: 14; d_call: -; clone_size: -; v_call: TRBV7-9; cdr3_nt: TGTGCCAGCAGCTCAGCCGGGGGTCCAGAGACCCAGTACTTC; cdr3_aa: CASSSAGGPETQYF
j_call: TRBJ1-5; cdr3_length: 15; d_call: -; clone_size: -; v_call: TRBV6-2/TRBV6-3; cdr3_nt: TGTGCCAGCAGTCACCGACAGCATAGCAATCAGCCCCAGCATTTT; cdr3_aa: CASSHRQHSNQPQHF
j_call: TRBJ2-7; cdr3_length: 14; d_call: TRBD1; clone_size: -; v_call: TRBV19; cdr3_nt: TGTGCCAGTAGTTTGTCCCCACAGGGGTACGAGCAGTACTTC; cdr3_aa: CASSLSPQGYEQYF
j_call: TRBJ2-7; cdr3_length: 15; d_call: TRBD1; clone_size: -; v_call: TRBV9; cdr3_nt: TGTGCCAGCAGCGAGGGACAGGAGATTTTCTACGAGCAGTACTTC; cdr3_aa: CASSEGQEIFYEQYF
j_call: TRBJ1-4; cdr3_length: 15; d_call: TRBD1; clone_size: -; v_call: TRBV7-9; cdr3_nt: TGTGCCAGCAGTACTACAGGGGCTTTCAATGAAAAACTGTTTTTT; cdr3_aa: CASSTTGAFNEKLFF
j_call: TRBJ1-2; cdr3_length: 13; d_call: -; clone_size: -; v_call: TRBV4-3; cdr3_nt: TGCGCCAGCAGCCTACAGGTTTACTATGGCTACACCTTC; cdr3_aa: CASSLQVYYGYTF
j_call: TRBJ1-1; cdr3_length: 13; d_call: -; clone_size: -; v_call: TRBV7-9; cdr3_nt: TGTGCCAGCAGCTTAACGGGATACACTGAAGCTTTCTTT; cdr3_aa: CASSLTGYTEAFF
j_call: TRBJ1-4; cdr3_length: 15; d_call: TRBD1; clone_size: -; v_call: TRBV4-2; cdr3_nt: TGTGCCAGCAGCCAGTCAGGGACAGGGAATGAAAAACTGTTTTTT; cdr3_aa: CASSQSGTGNEKLFF
j_call: TRBJ2-5; cdr3_length: 13; d_call: -; clone_size: -; v_call: TRBV11-2; cdr3_nt: TGTGCCAGCAGCTTATCGTCGCAAGAGACCCAGTACTTC; cdr3_aa: CASSLSSQETQYF
j_call: TRBJ2-6; cdr3_length: 16; d_call: -; clone_size: -; v_call: TRBV5-4; cdr3_nt: TGTGCCAACTCTAGGGGGGGACTTGGTGGGGCCAACGTCCTGACTTTC; cdr3_aa: CANSRGGLGGANVLTF
j_call: TRBJ2-7; cdr3_length: 12; d_call: -; clone_size: -; v_call: TRBV6-5; cdr3_nt: TGTGCCAGCAGCTCACCCCGTCGGGAGCAGTACTTC; cdr3_aa: CASSSPRREQYF
j_call: TRBJ2-7; cdr3_length: 12; d_call: -; clone_size: -; v_call: TRBV28; cdr3_nt: TGTGCCAGCAGTTTATTAGGGTACGAGCAGTACTTC; cdr3_aa: CASSLLGYEQYF
j_call: TRBJ1-1; cdr3_length: 11; d_call: -; clone_size: -; v_call: TRBV20-1; cdr3_nt: TGCAGTGCTCCCAGGAACACTGAAGCTTTCTTT; cdr3_aa: CSAPRNTEAFF
j_call: TRBJ2-3; cdr3_length: 15; d_call: -; clone_size: -; v_call: TRBV6-5; cdr3_nt: TGTGCCAGCAGTCAGAGGCTGGGGGTCACAGATACGCAGTATTTT; cdr3_aa: CASSQRLGVTDTQYF
j_call: TRBJ1-3; cdr3_length: 13; d_call: -; clone_size: -; v_call: TRBV7-2; cdr3_nt: TGTGCCAGCAGCTTAGGTAGTGGAAACACCATATATTTT; cdr3_aa: CASSLGSGNTIYF
j_call: TRBJ2-5; cdr3_length: 19; d_call: TRBD2; clone_size: -; v_call: TRBV12-5; cdr3_nt: TGTGCTAGTGGTTTGGTAAACCCCACTAGCGGGGGGAAGCAAGAGACCCAGTACTTC; cdr3_aa: CASGLVNPTSGGKQETQYF
j_call: TRBJ2-1; cdr3_length: 17; d_call: -; clone_size: -; v_call: TRBV4-3; cdr3_nt: TGCGCCAGCAGCCAAACTTTTAGAGCTGCGGGACCCAATGAGCAGTTCTTC; cdr3_aa: CASSQTFRAAGPNEQFF
j_call: TRBJ2-7; cdr3_length: 15; d_call: -; clone_size: few; v_call: TRBV15; cdr3_nt: TGTGCCACCAGCAGAGGCGGAAGAAGCTCCTACGAGCAGTACTTC; cdr3_aa: CATSRGGRSSYEQYF
j_call: TRBJ1-1; cdr3_length: 14; d_call: TRBD1; clone_size: -; v_call: TRBV7-6; cdr3_nt: TGTGCCAGCAGCCCCGGGGACAGGAACACTGAAGCTTTCTTT; cdr3_aa: CASSPGDRNTEAFF
j_call: TRBJ1-2; cdr3_length: 16; d_call: TRBD1; clone_size: -; v_call: TRBV6-1; cdr3_nt: TGTGCCAGCAGTGTCACACAGGGGTCTTCTCCCTATGGCTACACCTTC; cdr3_aa: CASSVTQGSSPYGYTF